The present T cell receptor (beta chain) was sequenced within a study of cytomegalovirus exposure and HLA in healthy donors. Study context: Unique TCR beta sequences numbering 95 million to 130 million came from 190 million or so T cells in an earlier analysis. Points from the study as a whole: Analyzed later, most CMV-associated TCR beta chains appeared HLA-restricted. Most subjects had HLA-A and HLA-B alleles reportedly predicted accurately by TCR beta sequences.

13 Jbeta primers and 60 Vbeta primers were used for the PCR. TCRdb's copy holds only in-frame clones and misses some; the assay was immunoSEQ multiplex PCR. The sample holds 110,000 to 150,000 clones, about two thirds seen once. This clone appeared a single time. The antigen is undetermined. Participants comprised healthy donors of bone marrow. The CDR3 runs to 13 residues. Germline V gene data show CDR1 as SEHNR and CDR2 as FQNEAQ (reference sequence). V was clipped by 5 bases and J by 7 bases; unmatched bases: 5. The TCR sequence derives from a man in his sixties in good health and CMV-seronegative. V usage is TRBV7-9 and J usage is TRBJ1-1, with 9 bases matching TRBD1. Sequenced sample: PBMCs. The CDR3 bases are TGTGCCAGCAGCCTAGGGACAGGGAATGAAGCTTTCTTT. This translates into CASSLGTGNEAFF.